The 16 T cell receptor beta chains presented below share a single source sample, sequenced in a study of CD8+CD57+ T cells in acquired aplastic anemia. TCR beta VDJ and CDR3 profiling used genomic DNA as template. Each CDR3 protein gets one entry after TCRdb re-called the reads with MiXCR. This sample has more than 250,000 distinct CDR3 sequences, with roughly 80% found just once. Individuals selected for sequencing had exhibited CD8+CD57+ cell expansion on flow cytometry. What was sequenced was sorted CD4+, CD8+, or CD8+CD57+ T cells (not recorded which) from PBMCs. The receptors stem from a human donor with aplastic anemia.

A note on this clonotype: This likely comes from a read error, as the CDR3 has no conserved phenylalanine or tryptophan at its end. No DNA is shown, since the ends of the CDR3 on it are uncertain; the CDR3 is the one TCRdb lists. The chain joins TRBV7-8 to TRBJ2-3; the table's TRBD2 call for D was not verified on the DNA. The germline gives CDR1 SGHVS, CDR2 FQNEAQ. The CDR3 sequence runs 12 residues, both termini included. CDR3 sequence: CASSFGSDGPSL.

This chain connects TRBV2 to TRBJ2-2; TRBD2 agrees at 12 bases. This CDR3 region has 20 residues. The germline V gene encodes CDR1 SNHLY and CDR2 FYNNEI. J lost 4 bases, V lost 11 bases, and 23 bases had no gene match. Here the CDR3 reads CAWGDGVRIPSGRGTGELFF. CDR3 in DNA: TGTGCCTGGGGGGATGGGGTCAGAATCCCTAGCGGGAGGGGCACCGGGGAGCTGTTTTTT.

J is TRBJ2-3 and V is TRBV7-8, with D possibly being TRBD2 (6 bases). The CDR3 consists of 15 residues. Trimming removed 5 bases from V and 1 base from J, with 13 bases in between. CDR1 is SGHVS and CDR2 is FQNEAQ in the germline V gene. CDR3 in amino acids: CASSPVGGRTDTQYF. In DNA form, the CDR3 reads TGTGCCAGCAGCCCAGTCGGGGGACGCACAGATACGCAGTATTTT.

This chain links TRBV5-4 with TRBJ1-2; D gene ambiguous. Trimming pared 4 bases from V and 7 bases from J, leaving 14 bases between. The CDR3 contains 13 residues. Germline lookup yields CDR1 SGHNT and CDR2 YYREEE (reference sequence). Here the CDR3 reads CASSHSSAGGYTF. The DNA of the CDR3 is TGTGCCAGCAGCCATAGTAGCGCAGGTGGCTACACCTTC.

On this clonotype itself: At one end the junction does not follow the germline gene, possibly because of a read error. V gene TRBV7-9 combines with J gene TRBJ2-5; a possible D gene is TRBD2 (5 bases). This CDR3 has 14 residues. Germline loops: CDR1 SEHNR, CDR2 FQNEAQ (reference sequence). CDR3 DNA sequence: TGTGCCAGCAGCTGTGAAAGCGAGGAAGGGAGCGAGGACTTC. As protein: CASSCESEEGSEDF.

Points on this clonotype: The junction departs from germline at one end; a sequencing error may be responsible. The rearrangement links TRBV7-7 to TRBJ2-3; D is unresolved. The CDR3 consists of 14 residues. In germline, CDR1 is SSHAT, CDR2 FNYEAQ (reference sequence). CDR3 residues: CASSLSPRHEQFFF. In DNA form, the CDR3 reads TGTGCTAGCAGCTTATCCCCGAGGCATGAGCAGTTCTTCTTT.

The J gene is TRBJ1-2, the V gene TRBV7-2, with D perhaps matching TRBD1 (6 bases). The length of the CDR3 is 15 residues. The ends were cut back, 6 bases at V and 4 bases at J, with 18 bases in the middle. The V gene's germline CDR1 is SGHTA and CDR2 FQGNSA. The CDR3 loop is CASSRGKGGSYGYTF. CDR3 in DNA: TGTGCCAGCAGTCGCGGGAAGGGGGGGAGCTATGGCTACACCTTC.

As for this clonotype: Lacking the conserved final phenylalanine or tryptophan, this CDR3 likely reflects a read error. No DNA is shown, since the ends of the CDR3 on it are uncertain; the CDR3 is the one TCRdb lists. The chain joins TRBV9 to TRBJ2-3; the listed D gene, TRBD1, was not tested against the DNA. Ends included, the CDR3 has 13 residues. Per germline, CDR1 SGDLS and CDR2 YYNGEE. This CDR3 reads CASSVGSGGTEEL.

Turning to this clonotype: A junction end diverges from the germline sequence, so it may reflect a read error. The chain employs TRBV2 and TRBJ1-1; tentative D call: TRBD1 (5 bases). The CDR3 sequence is 15 residues long. Germline CDR1 is SNHLY and CDR2 is FYNNEI. The CDR3 region is CASSVDLPGNTEEFF. The DNA for the CDR3 is TGTGCCAGCAGCGTAGACCTGCCAGGGAACACTGAGGAGTTCTTC.

V gene TRBV5-5 combines with J gene TRBJ2-5; 9 bases agree with TRBD1. J gave up 5 bases and V 1 base, and 9 bases lay outside the gene matches. Germline V CDR1 and CDR2: SGHKS, YYEKEE (reference sequence). The CDR3 covers 16 residues. CDR3 coding DNA: TGTGCCAGCAGCTTGAACAGGGGGCGGGGTCAGGAGACCCAGTACTTC. The encoded protein is CASSLNRGRGQETQYF.

The rearrangement uses TRBV20-1 and TRBJ2-5; the D call may be TRBD1 or TRBD2 (6 bases each). Trimming removed 1 base from V and 1 base from J, with 16 bases in between. The CDR3 spans 16 residues. The germline gives CDR1 DFQATT, CDR2 SNEGSKA (reference sequence). In DNA, the CDR3 is TGCAGTGCTAGAGGTTCGGGGGACACTGGCCAAGAGACCCAGTACTTC. Its translation: CSARGSGDTGQETQYF.

The J gene is TRBJ2-1, the V gene TRBV9; TRBD1 or TRBD2 may be the D gene (6 bases each). V was pared by 3 bases and J by 12 bases, with 16 bases between. Germline values: CDR1 SGDLS, CDR2 YYNGEE. CDR3 length equals 13 residues. This CDR3 reads CASSAPRGDTQFF. The CDR3 coding sequence is TGTGCCAGCAGCGCCCCAAGGGGGGATACGCAGTTCTTC. The whole variable domain, remainder taken from reference TRBV9 and TRBJ2-1, is DSGVTQTPKHLITATGQRVTLRCSPRSGDLSVYWYQQSLDQGLQFLIQYYNGEERAKGNILERFSAQQFPDLHSELNLSSLELGDSALYFCASSAPRGDTQFFGPGTRLTVL.

The J gene is TRBJ2-1, the V gene TRBV5-4; D is possibly TRBD2 (7 bases). Germline loops: CDR1 SGHNT, CDR2 YYREEE (reference sequence). The V end was cut by 4 bases, the J end by 7 bases, with 18 bases between. The CDR3 consists of 15 residues. The CDR3 nucleotides are TGTGCCAGCAGCGACGGGGCAGAGGGGGGGAATGAGCAGTTCTTC. Translated, it gives CASSDGAEGGNEQFF.

The CDR3 loop is CASSSGLGQGEEQFF. The CDR3 DNA reads as TGTGCCAGCAGCTCGGGTCTGGGACAGGGGGAAGAGCAGTTCTTC. The chain has TRBV7-8 and TRBJ2-1; 11 bases fit TRBD1. The CDR3 runs 15 residues. Germline V lookup: CDR1 SGHVS, CDR2 FQNEAQ. V trimming: 4 bases; J trimming: 10 bases; junction bases outside the gene matches: 9.

This clonotype has a handful of counts. The chain combines TRBV19 with TRBJ1-6; D gene unclear. The V end was cut by 3 bases, the J end by 6 bases, with 3 bases between. CDR1 and CDR2 from the germline V gene are LNHDA and SQIVND (reference sequence). There are 12 residues in the CDR3. The chain's CDR3 is CASSIGNSPLHF. The CDR3 DNA reads as TGTGCCAGTAGTATCGGTAATTCACCCCTCCACTTT.

This chain connects TRBV2 to TRBJ2-1; TRBD1 might be the D (7 bases). CDR1 is SNHLY and CDR2 is FYNNEI in the germline V gene. The ends were cut back, 6 bases at V and 12 bases at J, with 27 bases in the middle. CDR3 length equals 16 residues. The CDR3 region has the DNA TGTGCCAGCAGCCAGGGGGGCGGAACGGGTCAGGATGCGCAGTTCTTC. Translating gives CASSQGGGTGQDAQFF.